Presented here are 16 T cell receptor beta chains from one specimen sequenced in a study of T cell responses to AZD1222 COVID-19 vaccine. Sequenced by immunoSEQ multiplex PCR; TCRdb stores in-frame clones only, minus some. The sample holds 150,000 to 200,000 clones, 90% to 95% seen once. The source material was peripheral blood, sampled on day 0 of MenACWY control vaccination. These TCRs come from an adult in good health.

V usage is TRBV30 and J usage is TRBJ2-1; D is undetermined. CDR3 length: 14 amino acids. V was clipped by 5 bases and J by 1 base, with 12 bases between them. CDR1 and CDR2 from the germline V gene are GTSNPN and SVGIG (reference sequence). CDR3: CAWCGRLSYNEQFF. CDR3 nucleotides: TGTGCCTGGTGTGGACGGTTATCCTACAATGAGCAGTTCTTC.

V gene TRBV6-5 combines with J gene TRBJ1-5, with 9 nucleotides matching TRBD1. The CDR3 is made up of 14 amino acids. Germline V CDR1 and CDR2: MNHEY, SVGAGI. With V trimmed by 6 bases and J by 4 bases, 4 bases remained unmatched. The CDR3: CASSLDRGNQPQHF. The DNA for the CDR3 is TGTGCCAGCAGCCTGGACAGGGGTAATCAGCCCCAGCATTTT.

This clone was seen just once. The J gene is TRBJ1-6, the V gene TRBV7-9; D possibly corresponds to TRBD1 (5 bases). The V and J ends lost 3 bases and 10 bases respectively, with 16 bases between them. In germline, CDR1 is SEHNR, CDR2 FQNEAQ (reference sequence). The CDR3 runs to 15 residues. The CDR3 coding sequence is TGTGCCAGCAGCTTCGGGCCTTTCAGGGAATCACCCCTCCACTTT. Its protein is CASSFGPFRESPLHF.

The chain uses TRBV19 and TRBJ1-2; 10 nucleotides agree with TRBD1. CDR1 and CDR2 (germline): LNHDA, SQIVND (reference sequence). This CDR3 region has 15 residues. V was clipped by 5 bases and J by 8 bases; unmatched bases: 11. CDR3 residues: CASSPPGQGFRGYTF. CDR3 coding DNA: TGTGCCAGTAGTCCACCGGGACAGGGGTTTAGAGGCTACACCTTC.

The rearrangement uses TRBV24-1 and TRBJ2-1; 7 nucleotides agree with TRBD2. CDR3 length equals 12 residues. Per germline, CDR1 KGHDR and CDR2 SFDVKD. Trimming cost V 5 bases and J 9 bases; bases outside gene matches: 3. In DNA, the CDR3 is TGTGCCACCAGTGGAACGGGAGGTGAGCAGTTCTTC. Translation: CATSGTGGEQFF.

This clone was found a few times. The V gene is TRBV2, the J gene TRBJ1-1; D unclear. The CDR3 consists of 14 residues. V dropped 7 bases and J dropped 6 bases, with 18 bases sitting between them. CDR1 and CDR2 from the germline V gene are SNHLY and FYNNEI. The CDR3 loop reads CASKEVNSGSEAFF. In DNA form, the CDR3 reads TGTGCCAGCAAGGAGGTTAACAGTGGATCTGAAGCTTTCTTT.

CDR3 loop: CASSRAGHTDNSPLHF. The CDR3 DNA reads as TGTGCCAGCAGCCGGGCGGGGCACACCGATAATTCACCCCTCCACTTT. This rearrangement joins TRBV3-1 (or the pseudogene TRBV3-2) to TRBJ1-6, with D possibly TRBD1 on 5 matching bases. Germline V gene sequence: CDR1 LGHDT, CDR2 YNNKEL (reference sequence). The V end was cut by 4 bases, the J end by 5 bases, with 15 bases between. CDR3 length: 16 amino acids.

Only one count was recorded for this clone. The chain recombines TRBV2 with TRBJ2-7; 9 bases are a match to TRBD1. The CDR3 contains 14 residues. Germline loops: CDR1 SNHLY, CDR2 FYNNEI. V lost 6 bases to trimming and J lost 6 bases; unmatched junction nucleotides: 9. The CDR3 nucleotides read TGTGCCAGCAGGGGGACAGGGAGTTTGCGCGAGCAGTACTTC. The encoded protein is CASRGTGSLREQYF.

The chain uses TRBV7-8 and TRBJ2-1; TRBD2 agrees at 9 bases. This CDR3 spans 19 amino acids. The junction had 21 bases not matched to a gene; V was cut back by 6 bases and J by 6 bases. The germline gives CDR1 SGHVS, CDR2 FQNEAQ. The CDR3: CASSTTLPLASGRLNEQFF. CDR3 sequence (DNA): TGTGCCAGCAGTACTACTCTCCCCCTGGCCAGCGGGAGGCTCAATGAGCAGTTCTTC.

This chain uses TRBV4-3 with TRBJ2-2; D possibly uses TRBD1 or TRBD2 (5 bases each). The CDR3 contains 13 residues. Trimming shortened V by 4 bases and J by 7 bases, and 10 bases separated the two germline ends. Germline V gene lookup returns CDR1 LGHNA and CDR2 YSLEER. The DNA of the CDR3 is TGCGCCAGCAGCCGGGACGAGGGCGGGGAGCTGTTTTTT. Amino acid sequence: CASSRDEGGELFF.

The chain combines TRBV11-2 with TRBJ2-2; D assignment may be TRBD1 or TRBD2 (5 bases each). The V gene lost 4 bases and the J gene lost 5 bases, with 14 bases spanning the gap. The CDR3 has 15 amino acids. The germline V gene encodes CDR1 SGHAT and CDR2 FQNNGV. CDR3 protein: CASSSRLGETGELFF. CDR3 coding DNA: TGTGCCAGCAGCTCCCGACTGGGGGAGACCGGGGAGCTGTTTTTT. Full variable domain (remainder filled in from reference TRBV11-2 and TRBJ2-2): EAGVAQSPRYKIIEKRQSVAFWCNPISGHATLYWYQQILGQGPKLLIQFQNNGVVDDSQLPKDRFSAERLKGVDSTLKIQPAKLEDSAVYLCASSSRLGETGELFFGEGSRLTVL.

J is TRBJ1-3 and V is TRBV4-3; D not resolved. V lost 4 bases to trimming and J lost 0 bases, with 10 bases between them. The germline gives CDR1 LGHNA, CDR2 YSLEER. The CDR3 has 15 amino acids. CDR3 loop: CASSPGFYSGNTIYF. Written as DNA, the CDR3 is TGCGCCAGCAGCCCGGGCTTCTACTCTGGAAACACCATATATTTT.

The CDR3, as DNA: TGTGCCAGCAACCCGGGGTCGGCAACCCAAGAGACCCAGTACTTC. It specifies CASNPGSATQETQYF. This chain joins TRBV9 and TRBJ2-5; a possible D gene is TRBD2 (5 bases). The length of the CDR3 is 15 residues. CDR1 is SGDLS, CDR2 YYNGEE, per germline. With 6 bases removed from V and 1 base from J, the gap between germline ends came to 16 bases.

This chain joins TRBV20-1 and TRBJ2-3; D is uncertain. This CDR3 region has 11 residues. V was clipped by 6 bases and J by 5 bases, with 9 bases between them. CDR1 and CDR2 from the germline V gene are DFQATT and SNEGSKA (reference sequence). The CDR3 here is CSASQVDTQYF. The CDR3 nucleotides are TGCAGTGCGAGCCAAGTAGATACGCAGTATTTT.

The chain recombines TRBV10-3 with TRBJ1-4, with TRBD1 as a possible D gene (5 bases). Germline CDR1 ENHRY, CDR2 SYGVKD. Trimming shortened V by 8 bases and J by 3 bases, and 16 bases separated the two germline ends. This CDR3 is built from 15 residues. CDR3: CAIGASASPNEKLFF. The CDR3 DNA follows: TGTGCCATCGGGGCTTCGGCCAGCCCTAATGAAAAACTGTTTTTT.

The V call is TRBV6-5, the J call TRBJ1-3; D is unclear. CDR1 is MNHEY, CDR2 SVGAGI, per germline. V lost 0 bases and J 3 bases, leaving 6 bases between the germline ends. The CDR3 extends over 14 amino acids. The CDR3 coding sequence is TGTGCCAGCAGTTACTCGAACGTTGGAAACACCATATATTTT. Translation: CASSYSNVGNTIYF.